Below, 27 T cell receptor beta chains from the same sample are listed, as sequenced in a study of control samples from healthy donors and cancer patients. TCRdb keeps only in-frame clones here, not all; method: immunoSEQ multiplex PCR. This sample has roughly 90,000 clones, with more than 75% found just once. The sequencing input was blood. These TCRs come from a woman in her sixties or seventies in good health.

The V and J genes are TRBV15 and TRBJ2-2, with D unresolved. V shed 1 base and J shed 6 bases, with 12 bases lying between them. Germline V CDR1 and CDR2: LNHNV, YYDKDF (reference sequence). The CDR3 spans 15 residues. CDR3 amino acids: CATSRGLVGAGELFF. The CDR3 coding sequence is TGTGCCACCAGCAGAGGCCTGGTGGGCGCCGGGGAGCTGTTTTTT.

This chain connects TRBV5-5 to TRBJ1-4; D gene unclear. V shed 4 bases and J shed 2 bases, with 6 bases lying between them. Per germline, CDR1 SGHKS and CDR2 YYEKEE (reference sequence). The CDR3 consists of 13 residues. CDR3 nucleotide sequence: TGTGCCAGCAGCCCCGGGACTAATGAAAAACTGTTTTTT. Residues: CASSPGTNEKLFF.

The chain has TRBV2 and TRBJ1-6; TRBD1 agrees at 7 bases. The CDR3 is 13 residues long. In germline, CDR1 is SNHLY, CDR2 FYNNEI. Trimming at V came to 8 bases and at J to 13 bases, leaving 11 bases not matched to a gene. The DNA for the CDR3 is TGTGCCAGCGGGGGACAGCTCCTTGGGCCCCTCCACTTT. Its translation: CASGGQLLGPLHF.

The chain uses TRBV6-2 or TRBV6-3 and TRBJ1-5; D is ambiguous. Germline-derived CDR1 and CDR2 are MNHEY and SVGEGT. This CDR3 is 14 amino acids long. V was trimmed by 0 bases and J by 0 bases, leaving 3 bases between them. The CDR3: CASSYSGSNQPQHF. In DNA form, the CDR3 reads TGTGCCAGCAGTTACTCGGGTAGCAATCAGCCCCAGCATTTT.

The chain is built from TRBV7-6 and TRBJ2-2; the D gene is possibly TRBD1 (6 bases). The germline gives CDR1 SGHVS, CDR2 FNYEAQ. This CDR3 is 17 amino acids long. Trimming removed 4 bases from V and 4 bases from J, with 19 bases in between. The CDR3 sequence: CASSSQTPGVGTGELFF. CDR3 in DNA: TGTGCCAGCAGCTCCCAAACTCCAGGGGTGGGCACCGGGGAGCTGTTTTTT.

The chain couples TRBV19 to TRBJ1-4, with a possible D match to TRBD1 (5 bases). Germline CDR1 and CDR2: LNHDA and SQIVND (reference sequence). V was cut by 5 bases and J by 8 bases, with 12 bases left in between. This CDR3 region has 13 residues. Written as DNA, the CDR3 is TGTGCCAGTAGTGTTGGGGCGGGGGAAAAACTGTTTTTT. This sequence encodes CASSVGAGEKLFF.

V gene TRBV5-1 combines with J gene TRBJ2-3, with 9 nucleotides matching TRBD2. This CDR3 region has 15 residues. The trim removed 4 bases at V and 2 bases at J, leaving 5 bases unmatched. Germline V gene sequence: CDR1 SGHRS, CDR2 YFSETQ. CDR3 DNA: TGCGCCAGCAGCCGGACTAGCGCGTACACAGATACGCAGTATTTT. Translation: CASSRTSAYTDTQYF.

CDR3 loop: CASSPPPGGMGYNEQFF. As DNA, the CDR3 is TGTGCCAGCAGCCCCCCCCCGGGGGGGATGGGCTACAATGAGCAGTTCTTC. This rearrangement joins TRBV5-4 to TRBJ2-1; 8 positions agree with TRBD2. Germline values: CDR1 SGHNT, CDR2 YYREEE (reference sequence). Trimming took 4 bases from V and 3 from J; bases not matched to a gene: 12. The CDR3 has 17 amino acids.

The chain has TRBV7-2 and TRBJ1-2, with D perhaps matching TRBD1 (6 bases). V lost 5 bases, J lost 5 bases, and 9 bases lay in between. This CDR3 is built from 12 residues. Germline values: CDR1 SGHTA, CDR2 FQGNSA. The CDR3 protein is CASSRDIYGYTF. CDR3 sequence (DNA): TGTGCCAGCAGCCGGGACATTTATGGCTACACCTTC.

The chain links TRBV7-9 to TRBJ1-1; no reliable D call. Germline values: CDR1 SEHNR, CDR2 FQNEAQ (reference sequence). The V end was cut by 0 bases, the J end by 11 bases, with 10 bases between. The CDR3 loop spans 12 amino acids. This chain's CDR3 is CASSLATAGAFF. For the CDR3, the DNA is TGTGCCAGCAGCTTAGCGACGGCGGGGGCTTTCTTT. The full variable domain, in which reference TRBV7-9 and TRBJ1-1 provide the parts outside the CDR3, is DTGVSQNPRHKITKRGQNVTFRCDPISEHNRLYWYRQTLGQGPEFLTYFQNEAQLEKSRLLSDRFSAERPKGSFSTLEIQRTEQGDSAMYLCASSLATAGAFFGQGTRLTVV.

V and J are TRBV28 and TRBJ1-5, with unresolved D. The CDR3 has 14 amino acids. V lost 6 bases to trimming and J lost 3 bases, with 12 bases between them. Germline lookup yields CDR1 MDHEN and CDR2 SYDVKM. The CDR3: CASRRTENNQPQHF. The CDR3 DNA reads TGTGCCAGCAGGAGGACGGAAAACAATCAGCCCCAGCATTTT.

V usage is TRBV7-6 and J usage is TRBJ2-1; 7 bases are shared with TRBD2. The germline gives CDR1 SGHVS, CDR2 FNYEAQ. This CDR3 has 15 amino acids. The V segment lost 6 bases and the J segment 8 bases; nucleotides outside the gene matches: 13. The CDR3 nucleotides read TGTGCCAGCAGTTACCCGGGACTATCTAACGATGAGCAGTTCTTC. Encoded protein: CASSYPGLSNDEQFF.

The chain carries TRBV7-9 and TRBJ1-6, with TRBD1 matching over 8 bases. V trimming: 2 bases; J trimming: 7 bases; junction bases outside the gene matches: 4. CDR1 is SEHNR, CDR2 FQNEAQ, per germline (reference sequence). The CDR3 runs to 15 residues. In nucleotides, the CDR3 is TGTGCCAGCAGCTTACAGGGGGCGAGGAATTCACCCCTCCACTTT. Translation: CASSLQGARNSPLHF.

V and J are TRBV10-3 and TRBJ1-2; D is possibly TRBD1 (5 bases). This CDR3 comprises 12 residues. Trimming took off 1 base at V and 6 bases at J, with 6 bases between the two ends. Germline lookup yields CDR1 ENHRY and CDR2 SYGVKD. DNA for the CDR3: TGTGCCATCAGTGAGTTCAGGGATGGCTACACCTTC. It yields the protein CAISEFRDGYTF.

This clone showed up just a few times. This sequence joins TRBV6-5 and TRBJ1-2; D ambiguous. CDR1 and CDR2 from the germline V gene are MNHEY and SVGAGI. Trimming left V 5 bases short and J 0 bases short, with 10 bases between. This CDR3 has 14 amino acids. CDR3 protein: CASSIRYPNYGYTF. CDR3 sequence (DNA): TGTGCCAGCAGTATCAGATACCCTAACTATGGCTACACCTTC.

The genes are TRBV12-5 and TRBJ1-1; D not resolved. The CDR3 spans 12 residues. The V and J ends lost 2 bases and 11 bases respectively, with 12 bases between them. Per germline, CDR1 LGHNT and CDR2 FRNRAP. The CDR3 DNA sequence: TGTGCTAGTGGTTTGATGGGTTTTACGGCTTTCTTT. Translating gives CASGLMGFTAFF.

This clone occurred a few times. The gene calls are TRBV7-6 and TRBJ2-3; 8 bases match TRBD2. Germline V gene data show CDR1 as SGHVS and CDR2 as FNYEAQ. The CDR3 consists of 15 residues. V trimming: 1 base; J trimming: 0 bases; junction bases outside the gene matches: 0. The CDR3: CASSLGLASTDTQYF. The CDR3 DNA reads TGTGCCAGCAGCTTAGGACTAGCGAGCACAGATACGCAGTATTTT.

This clone was seen more than once but under ten times. V gene TRBV7-9 combines with J gene TRBJ2-2; 11 bases line up with TRBD2. Germline lookup yields CDR1 SEHNR and CDR2 FQNEAQ (reference sequence). Trimming removed 5 bases from V and 6 bases from J; junction bases left unmatched: 5. There are 15 residues in the CDR3. This CDR3 reads CASSALAGGAGELFF. The CDR3 DNA is TGTGCCAGCAGCGCCCTAGCGGGAGGTGCCGGGGAGCTGTTTTTT.

Details on this clone: Compared with germline, one end of the junction differs, possibly owing to a read error. The chain recombines TRBV28 with TRBJ1-2; 9 bases map to TRBD1. Germline values: CDR1 MDHEN, CDR2 SYDVKM. The CDR3 contains 15 residues. CDR3 coding DNA: TGTGCCAGCAGTATATGGACAGGGGCGGACTATGGCTACACCTTC. Translating gives CASSIWTGADYGYTF.

The chain combines TRBV20-1 with TRBJ2-7; 8 positions match TRBD1. This CDR3 has 16 amino acids. The V gene's germline CDR1 is DFQATT and CDR2 SNEGSKA (reference sequence). V trimming: 3 bases; J trimming: 6 bases; junction bases outside the gene matches: 16. The CDR3 loop reads CSASPLQTGASVEQYF. The CDR3 nucleotides are TGCAGTGCTAGTCCTTTACAGACAGGGGCCTCCGTCGAGCAGTACTTC.

This clone showed up many times. The chain links TRBV6-2 or TRBV6-3 to TRBJ2-5; 9 nucleotides agree with TRBD1. Germline V gene sequence: CDR1 MNHEY, CDR2 SVGEGT. The CDR3 runs to 15 residues. The ends lost 5 bases at V and 3 bases at J; junction bases unmatched: 7. The CDR3 DNA is TGTGCCAGCAGTACCATGACAGGGGGGAAAGAGACCCAGTACTTC. It codes for CASSTMTGGKETQYF.

The chain is built from TRBV11-2 and TRBJ2-3, with D hard to call. This CDR3 spans 16 amino acids. CDR1 is SGHAT and CDR2 is FQNNGV in the germline V gene. The germline V and J ends were trimmed by 4 bases and 4 bases, with 18 bases remaining between them. For the CDR3, the DNA is TGTGCCAGCAGCTCCCCCCACCAGTTCCGGCCAGATACGCAGTATTTT. Protein: CASSSPHQFRPDTQYF.

The chain joins TRBV13 to TRBJ1-6; 10 bases map to TRBD1. The CDR3 sequence is 17 residues long. CDR1 is PRHDT and CDR2 is FYEKMQ in the germline V gene (reference sequence). V shed 0 bases, J shed 11 bases, and the junction held 10 bases outside the gene matches. The CDR3 spells CASSLGGRTGGSPPLHF. CDR3 sequence (DNA): TGTGCCAGCAGCTTAGGGGGGCGGACAGGGGGTAGTCCACCCCTCCACTTT.

This clone was picked up one time. The chain employs TRBV7-9 and TRBJ2-3, with no clear D. This CDR3 contains 12 residues. Germline V gene sequence: CDR1 SEHNR, CDR2 FQNEAQ (reference sequence). V was shortened by 2 bases and J by 2 bases, with 2 bases between the two germline ends. The CDR3 loop reads CASSLITDTQYF. The CDR3 DNA reads as TGTGCCAGCAGCTTAATCACAGATACGCAGTATTTT.

This rearrangement joins TRBV28 to TRBJ2-5; weak D call: TRBD1 (5 bases). This CDR3 is built from 14 residues. V lost 2 bases and J lost 1, with 8 bases in between. Germline lookup yields CDR1 MDHEN and CDR2 SYDVKM. Written as DNA, the CDR3 is TGTGCCAGCAGTTTACCCCAGGGCCAAGAGACCCAGTACTTC. It codes for CASSLPQGQETQYF.

The chain employs TRBV5-1 and TRBJ1-3, with a weak D call TRBD1 (5 bases). This CDR3 is 16 amino acids long. The V and J ends lost 2 bases and 0 bases respectively, with 12 bases between them. In germline, CDR1 is SGHRS, CDR2 YFSETQ. CDR3 in DNA: TGCGCCAGCAGCTTTTCCCAGGGCTTCTCTGGAAACACCATATATTTT. As protein: CASSFSQGFSGNTIYF. The full variable domain, with the rest looked up from reference TRBV5-1 and TRBJ1-3, is KAGVTQTPRYLIKTRGQQVTLSCSPISGHRSVSWYQQTPGQGLQFLFEYFSETQRNKGNFPGRFSGRQFSNSRSEMNVSTLELGDSALYLCASSFSQGFSGNTIYFGEGSWLTVV.

The V gene is TRBV27, the J gene TRBJ2-1; 9 bases agree with TRBD2. In germline, CDR1 is MNHEY, CDR2 SMNVEV (reference sequence). The CDR3 is made up of 17 amino acids. With 5 bases clipped from V and 4 bases from J, the junction kept 12 bases outside the gene matches. The CDR3 bases are TGTGCCAGCAGTGCACCTTCGACTAGCGGTGCATACAATGAGCAGTTCTTC. This codes for CASSAPSTSGAYNEQFF.